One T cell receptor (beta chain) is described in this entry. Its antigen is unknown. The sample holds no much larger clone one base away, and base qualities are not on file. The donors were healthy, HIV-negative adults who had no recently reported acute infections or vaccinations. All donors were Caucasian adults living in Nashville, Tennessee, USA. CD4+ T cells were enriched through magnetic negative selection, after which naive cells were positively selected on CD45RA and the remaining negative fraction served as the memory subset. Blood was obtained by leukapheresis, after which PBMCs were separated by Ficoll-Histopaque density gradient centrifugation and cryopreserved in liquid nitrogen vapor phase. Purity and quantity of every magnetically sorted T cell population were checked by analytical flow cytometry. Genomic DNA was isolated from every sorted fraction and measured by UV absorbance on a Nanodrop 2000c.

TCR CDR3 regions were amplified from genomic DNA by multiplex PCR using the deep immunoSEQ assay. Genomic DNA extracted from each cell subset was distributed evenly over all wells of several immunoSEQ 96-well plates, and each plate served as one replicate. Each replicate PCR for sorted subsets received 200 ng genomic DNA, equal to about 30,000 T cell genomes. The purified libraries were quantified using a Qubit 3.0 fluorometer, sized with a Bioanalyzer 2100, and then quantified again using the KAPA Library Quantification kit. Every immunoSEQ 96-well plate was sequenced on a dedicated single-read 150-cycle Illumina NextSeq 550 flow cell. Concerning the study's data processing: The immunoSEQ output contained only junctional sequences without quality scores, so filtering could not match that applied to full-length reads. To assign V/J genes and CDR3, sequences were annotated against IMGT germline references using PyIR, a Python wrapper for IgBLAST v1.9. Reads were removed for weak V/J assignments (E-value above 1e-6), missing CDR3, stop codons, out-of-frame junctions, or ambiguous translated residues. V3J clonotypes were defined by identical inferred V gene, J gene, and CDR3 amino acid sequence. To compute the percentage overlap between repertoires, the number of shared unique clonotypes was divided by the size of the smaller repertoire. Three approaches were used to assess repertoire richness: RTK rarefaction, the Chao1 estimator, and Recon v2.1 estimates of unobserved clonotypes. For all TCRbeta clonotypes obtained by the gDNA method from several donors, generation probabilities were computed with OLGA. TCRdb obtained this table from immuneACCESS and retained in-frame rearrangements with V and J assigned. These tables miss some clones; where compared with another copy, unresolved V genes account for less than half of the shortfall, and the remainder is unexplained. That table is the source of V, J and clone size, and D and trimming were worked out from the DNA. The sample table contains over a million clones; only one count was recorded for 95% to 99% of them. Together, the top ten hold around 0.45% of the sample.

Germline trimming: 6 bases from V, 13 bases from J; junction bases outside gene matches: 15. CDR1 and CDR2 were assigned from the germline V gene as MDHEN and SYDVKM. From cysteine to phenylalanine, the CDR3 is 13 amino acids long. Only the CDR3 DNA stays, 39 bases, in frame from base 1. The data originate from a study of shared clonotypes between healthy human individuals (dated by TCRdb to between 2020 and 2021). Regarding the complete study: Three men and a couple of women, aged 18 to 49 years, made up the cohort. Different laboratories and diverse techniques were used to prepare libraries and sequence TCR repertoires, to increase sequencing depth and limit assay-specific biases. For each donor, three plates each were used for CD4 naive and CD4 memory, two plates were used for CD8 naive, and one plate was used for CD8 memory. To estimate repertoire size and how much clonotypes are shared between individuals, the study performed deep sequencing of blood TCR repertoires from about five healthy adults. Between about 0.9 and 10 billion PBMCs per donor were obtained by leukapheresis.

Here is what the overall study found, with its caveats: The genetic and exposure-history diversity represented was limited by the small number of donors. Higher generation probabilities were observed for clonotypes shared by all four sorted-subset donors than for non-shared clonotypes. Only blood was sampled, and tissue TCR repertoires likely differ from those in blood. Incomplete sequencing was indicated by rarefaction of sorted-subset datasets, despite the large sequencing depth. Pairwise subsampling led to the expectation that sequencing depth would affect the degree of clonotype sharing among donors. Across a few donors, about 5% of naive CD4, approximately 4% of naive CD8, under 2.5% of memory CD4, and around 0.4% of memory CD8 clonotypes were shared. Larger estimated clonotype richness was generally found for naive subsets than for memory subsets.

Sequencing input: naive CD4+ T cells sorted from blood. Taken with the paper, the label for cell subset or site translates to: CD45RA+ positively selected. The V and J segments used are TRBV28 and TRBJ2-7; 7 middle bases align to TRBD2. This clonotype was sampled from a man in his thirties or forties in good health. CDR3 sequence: CASSQNPELAYYF. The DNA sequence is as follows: TGTGCCAGCAGCCAGAATCCGGAACTAGCGTATTACTTC.